Reported below is one T cell receptor beta chain. The data originate from a study of blood T cell repertoires in COVID-19. Study context: Acute and convalescent COVID-19 samples came from the United States, Italy and Spain. T cells, B-cell-depleted T cells, or PBMCs provided the cDNA or gDNA that served as material.

In the original analysis: Reference gene primer amplification gave nucleated cell count estimates. Profiled with immunoSEQ multiplex PCR; TCRdb holds only in-frame clones, not every one. Clone size and the V and J calls come from that table; the DNA yielded D and trimming. The data contain under 250,000 clones, around 83% of them seen just once; the ten biggest clones take up about 10%. Input material: peripheral blood. This sequence was found in a man aged 45 to 65 with active or convalescent COVID-19.

This CDR3 reads CASSSPDSPRGYTF. The CDR3 DNA sequence: TGTGCCAGCAGTTCCCCCGACAGCCCGCGGGGCTACACCTTC. The chain joins TRBV28 to TRBJ1-2, with D possibly being TRBD1 (5 bases). Trimming left V 4 bases short and J 8 bases short, with 17 bases between. Germline CDR1 is MDHEN and CDR2 is SYDVKM. CDR3 size: 14 residues.